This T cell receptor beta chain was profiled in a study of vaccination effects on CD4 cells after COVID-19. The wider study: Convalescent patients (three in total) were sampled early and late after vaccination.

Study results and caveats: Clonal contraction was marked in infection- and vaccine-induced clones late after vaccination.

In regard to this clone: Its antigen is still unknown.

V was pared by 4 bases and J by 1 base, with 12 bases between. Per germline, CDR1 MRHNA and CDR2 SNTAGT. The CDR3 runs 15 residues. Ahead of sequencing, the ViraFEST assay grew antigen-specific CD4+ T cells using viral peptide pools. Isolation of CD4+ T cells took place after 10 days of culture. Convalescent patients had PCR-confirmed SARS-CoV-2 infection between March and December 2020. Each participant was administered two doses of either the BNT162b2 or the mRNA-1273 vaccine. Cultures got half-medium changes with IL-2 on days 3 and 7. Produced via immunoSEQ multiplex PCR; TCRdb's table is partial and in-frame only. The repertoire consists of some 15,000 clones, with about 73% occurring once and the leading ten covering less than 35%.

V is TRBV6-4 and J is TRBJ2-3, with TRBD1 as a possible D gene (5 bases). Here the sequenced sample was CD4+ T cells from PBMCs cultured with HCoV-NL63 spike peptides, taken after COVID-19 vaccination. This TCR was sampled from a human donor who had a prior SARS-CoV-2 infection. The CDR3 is CASSVLGDGTDTQYF. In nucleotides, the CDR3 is TGTGCCAGCAGTGTCTTAGGGGATGGCACAGATACGCAGTATTTT.